This T cell receptor beta chain came from a study of shared clonotypes between healthy human individuals. Whole-study results and caveats: Expectations were that clonotype sharing among donors would be affected by sequencing depth. Blood alone was sampled, and tissue repertoires likely differ. Naive CD4 clonotypes were shared across a few donors at roughly 5.5%.

With respect to this clone: No antigen is known for it.

TCRdb's table, derived via immunoSEQ multiplex PCR, lists solely in-frame clones and lacks some. Of some 2,000,000 clones in the sample, approximately 95% were seen once. This CDR3 has 13 residues. V was clipped by 8 bases and J by 4 bases; unmatched bases: 8. Germline V lookup: CDR1 MDHEN, CDR2 SYDVKM. The sequence derives from a man aged 18-30 years in good health. This chain uses TRBV28 with TRBJ2-7; TRBD1 matches at 7 bases. Specimen: naive CD4+ T cells sorted from blood. Subset here: CD45RA+ positively selected. The CDR3 loop is CASVDREKYEQYF. CDR3 coding DNA: TGTGCCAGCGTCGACAGGGAAAAGTACGAGCAGTACTTC.